Presented here are 5 T cell receptor beta chains from one specimen sequenced in a study of T cell responses to AZD1222 COVID-19 vaccine. Clones were read by immunoSEQ multiplex PCR, and TCRdb kept only the in-frame ones, dropping some. Of more than 150,000 clones detected, approximately 87% appear once; the ten largest clones hold about 3%. Specimen: peripheral blood, collected on day 0 of MenACWY control vaccination. Source of these receptors: an adult in good health.

The CDR3 here is CASEVYRGHGQPQHF. CDR3 DNA sequence: TGTGCCAGCGAGGTCTACAGGGGGCATGGACAGCCCCAGCATTTT. V usage is TRBV28 and J usage is TRBJ1-5; 9 nucleotides match TRBD1. Germline CDR1 is MDHEN and CDR2 is SYDVKM. Germline trimming cut 8 bases from V and 7 bases from J; bases unmatched to any gene: 12. CDR3 length: 15 residues.

The chain is built from TRBV6-1 and TRBJ2-3, with a possible D match to TRBD2 (5 bases). The V end lost 3 bases, the J end lost 0 bases, and 7 bases lay between the germline ends. The CDR3 is 14 amino acids. Looked up from germline, CDR1 is MNHNS and CDR2 is SASEGT. The CDR3 is CASSEGGSTDTQYF. The CDR3 DNA reads TGTGCCAGCAGTGAGGGCGGGAGCACAGATACGCAGTATTTT.

Details on this clone: In the same sample, other DNA sequences code for this CDR3. CDR3 DNA: TGTGCCAGCAGCTTGGAGGGGACGAACACTGAAGCTTTCTTT. It specifies CASSLEGTNTEAFF. The chain combines TRBV5-6 with TRBJ1-1; tentatively, D is TRBD1 (5 bases). The CDR3 runs to 14 residues. Germline V lookup: CDR1 SGHDT, CDR2 YYEEEE. The V end was cut by 0 bases, the J end by 1 base, with 7 bases between.

The chain combines TRBV7-8 with TRBJ2-7, with D perhaps matching TRBD1 (5 bases). Germline assignment: CDR1 SGHVS and CDR2 FQNEAQ. This CDR3 spans 13 amino acids. V lost 2 bases, J lost 5 bases, and 10 bases lay in between. CDR3 sequence: CASSLIRVDEQYF. CDR3 nucleotide sequence: TGTGCCAGCAGCTTAATCAGGGTCGACGAGCAGTACTTC.

This chain uses TRBV4-1 with TRBJ1-4, with 10 bases lining up with TRBD1. The CDR3 runs 15 residues. The V gene's germline CDR1 is MGHRA and CDR2 YSYEKL. The V and J ends lost 4 bases and 6 bases, in that order; junction bases with no gene match: 5. CDR3 sequence reads: CASSLPGTGDEKLFF. CDR3 DNA sequence: TGCGCCAGCAGCCTCCCCGGGACAGGGGATGAAAAACTGTTTTTT.